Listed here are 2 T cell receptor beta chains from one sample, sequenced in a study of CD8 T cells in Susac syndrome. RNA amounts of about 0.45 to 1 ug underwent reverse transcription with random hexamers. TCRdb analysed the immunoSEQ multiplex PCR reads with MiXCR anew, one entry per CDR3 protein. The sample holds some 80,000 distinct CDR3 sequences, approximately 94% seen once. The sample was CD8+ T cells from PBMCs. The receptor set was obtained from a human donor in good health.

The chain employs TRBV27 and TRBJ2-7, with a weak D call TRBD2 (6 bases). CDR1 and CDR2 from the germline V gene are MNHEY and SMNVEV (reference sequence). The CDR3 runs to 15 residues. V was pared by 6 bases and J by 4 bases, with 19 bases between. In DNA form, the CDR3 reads TGTGCCAGCAGAGAGACTAGTTTGGGTCGTTACGAGCAGTACGTC. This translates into CASRETSLGRYEQYV.

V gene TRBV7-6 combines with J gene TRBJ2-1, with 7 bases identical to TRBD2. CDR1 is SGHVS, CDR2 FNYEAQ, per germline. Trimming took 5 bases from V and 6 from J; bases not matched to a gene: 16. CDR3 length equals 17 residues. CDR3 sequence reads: CASSHPNAGAVGNEQFF. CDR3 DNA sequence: TGTGCCAGCAGCCACCCGAATGCGGGAGCAGTAGGCAATGAGCAGTTCTTC.